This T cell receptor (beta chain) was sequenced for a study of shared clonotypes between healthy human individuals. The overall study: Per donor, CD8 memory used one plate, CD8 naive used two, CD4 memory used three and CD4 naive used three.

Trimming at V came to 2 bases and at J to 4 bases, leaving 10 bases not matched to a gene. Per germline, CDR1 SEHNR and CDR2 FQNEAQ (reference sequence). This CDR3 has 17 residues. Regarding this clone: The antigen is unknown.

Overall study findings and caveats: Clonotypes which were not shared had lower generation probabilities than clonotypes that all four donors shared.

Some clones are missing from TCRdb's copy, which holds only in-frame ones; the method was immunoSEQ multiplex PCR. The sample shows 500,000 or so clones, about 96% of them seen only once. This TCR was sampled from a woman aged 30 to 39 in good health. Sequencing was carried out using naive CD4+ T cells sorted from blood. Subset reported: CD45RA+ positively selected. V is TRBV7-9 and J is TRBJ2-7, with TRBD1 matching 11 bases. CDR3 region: CASSLSGQGARGYEQYF. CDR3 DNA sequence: TGTGCCAGCAGCTTAAGTGGACAGGGGGCGCGGGGATACGAGCAGTACTTC.